The clone carrying this T cell receptor (beta chain) was seen more than once but under ten times. What it binds is unknown. This sample was taken from a study of T cell responses to AZD1222 COVID-19 vaccine. Study conclusions and caveats: Targeting of unmutated variant regions was reportedly seen in nearly half of spike-specific TCRs. CD4 TCRs covered the whole spike, strongest at regions 160-218 and 743-854. In all cases, repertoires were sampled only after the peak T cell response.

Both about-4-week and about-12-week second-dose recipients were combined. Repertoires were generated with immunoSEQ multiplex PCR, while TCRdb's copy carries only in-frame clones and drops some. The sample lists some 120,000 clones; 86% were seen once. This receptor was taken from an adult who received the AZD1222 COVID-19 vaccine. The sequenced sample was peripheral blood, obtained 28 days after the second AZD1222 dose.

The chain's CDR3 is CASSYQWDQPQHF. CDR3 nucleotide sequence: TGTGCCAGCAGCTACCAGTGGGATCAGCCCCAGCATTTT. J is TRBJ1-5 and V is TRBV5-5; D is unresolved. The CDR3 totals 13 residues. Trimming left V 3 bases short and J 5 bases short, with 9 bases between. Germline CDR1 and CDR2: SGHKS and YYEKEE (reference sequence).